This T cell receptor beta chain was documented in a study of shared clonotypes between healthy human individuals. Findings of the study overall: Memory subsets generally showed smaller estimated richness than naive subsets did. Few donors restricted represented genetic and exposure-history diversity.

V gave up 4 bases and J gave up 0 bases, with 19 bases separating them. The CDR3 has 18 residues. Germline-derived CDR1 and CDR2 are LNHDA and SQIVND (reference sequence). Cells designated naive CD8 were CD45RO-negative and were positively selected for CCR7, with terminally differentiated effector memory CD45RA+ cells excluded. About this clone: The antigen remains unidentified.

Some clones are missing from TCRdb's copy, which holds only in-frame ones; the method was immunoSEQ multiplex PCR. The sample includes some 2,100,000 clones, about 92% of them seen just once. This TCR came from a young man in good health. Some clones in this sample may be carry-over from other donors' samples. The sequencing sample was made of naive CD8+ T cells from PBMCs. The chain is built from TRBV19 and TRBJ2-1, with TRBD1 as a possible D gene (6 bases). CDR3 in amino acids: CASSTSWGPRSSYNEQFF. The CDR3 region has the DNA TGTGCCAGTAGTACCTCCTGGGGGCCCCGGAGCTCCTACAATGAGCAGTTCTTC.